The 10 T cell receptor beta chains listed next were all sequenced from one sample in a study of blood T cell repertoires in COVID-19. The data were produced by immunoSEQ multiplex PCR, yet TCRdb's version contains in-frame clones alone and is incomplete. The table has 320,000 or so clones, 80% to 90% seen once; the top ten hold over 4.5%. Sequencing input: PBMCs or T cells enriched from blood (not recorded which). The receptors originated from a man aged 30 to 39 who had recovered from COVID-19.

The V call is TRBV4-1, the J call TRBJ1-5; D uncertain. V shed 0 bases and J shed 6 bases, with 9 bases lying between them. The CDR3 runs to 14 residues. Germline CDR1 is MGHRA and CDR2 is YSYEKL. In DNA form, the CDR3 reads TGCGCCAGCAGCCAAGATTCAGTCCGTCAGCCCCAGCATTTT. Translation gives CASSQDSVRQPQHF.

This CDR3 is CASSYPGTSGFLNNEQFF. The CDR3 DNA reads TGTGCCAGCAGTTACCCCGGGACTAGCGGCTTCCTTAACAATGAGCAGTTCTTC. V and J are TRBV28 and TRBJ2-1; TRBD2 aligns across 11 bases. The ends lost 4 bases at V and 5 bases at J; junction bases unmatched: 13. Germline CDR1 and CDR2: MDHEN and SYDVKM. The CDR3 is 18 residues long.

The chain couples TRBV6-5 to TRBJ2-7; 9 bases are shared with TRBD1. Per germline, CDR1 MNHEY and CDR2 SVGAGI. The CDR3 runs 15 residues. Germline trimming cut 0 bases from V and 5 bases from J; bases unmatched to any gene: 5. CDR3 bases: TGTGCCAGCAGTTACTCTGGGACAGGGATCCACGAGCAGTACTTC. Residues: CASSYSGTGIHEQYF.

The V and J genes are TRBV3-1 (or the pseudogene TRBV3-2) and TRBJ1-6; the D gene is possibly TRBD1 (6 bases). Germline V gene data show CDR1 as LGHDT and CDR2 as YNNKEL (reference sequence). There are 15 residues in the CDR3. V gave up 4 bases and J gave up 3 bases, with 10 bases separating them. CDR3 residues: CASSRGHDYNSPLHF. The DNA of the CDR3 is TGTGCCAGCAGCCGGGGACACGACTATAATTCACCCCTCCACTTT.

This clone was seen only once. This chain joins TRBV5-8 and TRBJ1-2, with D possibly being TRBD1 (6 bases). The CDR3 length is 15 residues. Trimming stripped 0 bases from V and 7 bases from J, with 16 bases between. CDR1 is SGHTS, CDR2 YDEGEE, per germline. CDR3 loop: CASSLEGAGAGGYTF. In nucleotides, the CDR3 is TGTGCCAGCAGCTTGGAAGGGGCAGGGGCTGGTGGCTACACCTTC.

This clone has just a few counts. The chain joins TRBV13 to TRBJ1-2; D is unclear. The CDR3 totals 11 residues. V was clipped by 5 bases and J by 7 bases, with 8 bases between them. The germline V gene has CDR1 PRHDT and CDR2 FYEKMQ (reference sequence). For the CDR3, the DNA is TGTGCCAGCAGCACAACAGTTGGCTACACCTTC. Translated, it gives CASSTTVGYTF.

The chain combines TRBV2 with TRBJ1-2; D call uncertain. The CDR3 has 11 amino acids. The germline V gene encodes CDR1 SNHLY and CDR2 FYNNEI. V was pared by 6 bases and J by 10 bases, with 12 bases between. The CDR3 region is CASRERRLYTF. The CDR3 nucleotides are TGTGCCAGCAGAGAACGCAGGCTCTACACCTTC.

CDR3 DNA: TGTGCCAGCAGCTTAGCGGAGTTTTTCAGCTCCTACAATGAGCAGTTCTTC. Amino acids: CASSLAEFFSSYNEQFF. The J gene is TRBJ2-1, the V gene TRBV11-2; D gene uncertain. The germline V gene encodes CDR1 SGHAT and CDR2 FQNNGV. The ends were cut back, 1 base at V and 0 bases at J, with 13 bases in the middle. The CDR3 contains 17 residues.

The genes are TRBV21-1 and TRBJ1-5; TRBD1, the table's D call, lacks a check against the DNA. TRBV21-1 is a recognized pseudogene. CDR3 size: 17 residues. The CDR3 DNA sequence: TGTGCCAGCAGCAAAGAGCGGATAGGGGGCGATTTTCAGCCCCAGCATTTT. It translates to CASSKERIGGDFQPQHF.

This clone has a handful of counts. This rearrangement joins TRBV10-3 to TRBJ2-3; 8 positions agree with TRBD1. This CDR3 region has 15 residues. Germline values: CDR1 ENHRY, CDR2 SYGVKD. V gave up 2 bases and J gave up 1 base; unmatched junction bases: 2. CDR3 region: CAISEPGQGTDTQYF. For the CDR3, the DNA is TGTGCCATCAGTGAGCCGGGACAGGGCACAGATACGCAGTATTTT.